This T cell receptor beta chain is from a study of blood T cell repertoires in COVID-19. Study in general: The United States, Italy and Spain provided the acute and convalescent COVID-19 samples.

Data came from immunoSEQ multiplex PCR; TCRdb stores just in-frame clones and leaves some out. The sample shows about 220,000 clones, 84% of them seen only once. The CDR3 has 16 residues. The germline V gene encodes CDR1 MDHEN and CDR2 SYDVKM. The junction had 15 bases not matched to a gene; V was cut back by 6 bases and J by 5 bases. The V gene is TRBV28, the J gene TRBJ1-1, with 7 bases identical to TRBD1. This receptor was taken from a man aged 50 or older with active or convalescent COVID-19. Material for sequencing was peripheral blood. CDR3 in amino acids: CASSSGASTGWTEAFF. The CDR3 DNA reads as TGTGCCAGCAGCTCGGGGGCCTCGACAGGGTGGACTGAAGCTTTCTTT.